This T cell receptor beta chain comes out of a study of monozygotic twins with inflammatory bowel disease. To note about this clonotype: The antigen remains unidentified.

The length of the CDR3 is 16 residues. From germline, CDR1 is SGHTA and CDR2 FQGNSA. Donors each contributed one blood sample measuring less than 3 ml. T cells were not sorted, and total RNA was isolated straight from whole blood. Whole-study findings and limits: Patients received differing immunosuppressive treatments, which may have added variability to their repertoires.

TCRdb reprocessed the 5' RACE reads, keeping one entry per CDR3 protein, no DNA. The clone table shows about 93,000 distinct CDR3 sequences, with the ten largest holding less than 8%. The V and J genes are TRBV7-2 and TRBJ1-1; the TCRdb D gene call, TRBD1, has no DNA to confirm it. This TCR derives from a human donor with ulcerative colitis or Crohn's disease, or a healthy co-twin of an affected twin (not recorded which). Material for sequencing was blood. The CDR3 region is CASSLGGVGWDTEAFF.